One and the same sample provided the 32 T cell receptor beta chains below, sequenced in a study of neurological immune-mediated disorders. TCRdb fed the 5' RACE reads into MiXCR, producing one record per CDR3 protein. The sample contains about 38,000 distinct CDR3 sequences, around a tenth of which appear only once. Material: CD4+ T cells from blood. The receptors here all came from a woman under 40 with HTLV-1-associated myelopathy (HAM/TSP).

In this sample, this clonotype turned up many times. The chain uses TRBV9 and TRBJ2-2, with D possibly TRBD1 on 6 matching bases. CDR1 and CDR2 (germline): SGDLS, YYNGEE. V lost 3 bases and J 1 base, leaving 10 bases between the germline ends. The CDR3 contains 15 residues. The CDR3 loop reads CASSARGGNTGELFF. CDR3 nucleotide sequence: TGTGCCAGCAGCGCCAGGGGCGGGAACACCGGGGAGCTGTTTTTT.

This clonotype has at least ten counts. The V gene is TRBV5-1, the J gene TRBJ2-3; D gene ambiguous. Germline V gene data show CDR1 as SGHRS and CDR2 as YFSETQ. V was trimmed by 1 base and J by 5 bases, leaving 5 bases between them. The CDR3 totals 12 residues. CDR3 DNA: TGCGCCAGCAGCTTGCATGGAGATACGCAGTATTTT. Its translation: CASSLHGDTQYF.

Many counts were recorded for this clonotype. This sequence joins TRBV7-6 and TRBJ2-3; TRBD2 aligns across 13 bases. With V trimmed by 5 bases and J by 3 bases, 2 bases remained unmatched. The CDR3 has 15 residues. CDR1 is SGHVS and CDR2 is FNYEAQ in the germline V gene. CDR3 region: CASSTGLAGTDTQYF. The CDR3 DNA reads TGTGCCAGCAGCACGGGACTAGCGGGGACAGATACGCAGTATTTT.

This clonotype was detected ten times or more. This chain links TRBV5-1 with TRBJ1-1; possible D gene TRBD1, 5 bases. Trimming took off 3 bases at V and 2 bases at J, with 11 bases between the two ends. This CDR3 has 14 amino acids. Germline loops: CDR1 SGHRS, CDR2 YFSETQ. CDR3 loop: CASSSGTANTEAFF. DNA for the CDR3: TGCGCCAGCAGCTCAGGGACGGCAAACACTGAAGCTTTCTTT.

Ten or more counts support this clonotype. The chain uses TRBV5-1 and TRBJ1-4; D remains unclear. The CDR3 sequence is 15 residues long. CDR1 and CDR2 from the germline V gene are SGHRS and YFSETQ. Trimming stripped 0 bases from V and 12 bases from J, with 18 bases between. CDR3 region: CASSLAAVGSAELFF. The DNA for the CDR3 is TGCGCCAGCAGCTTGGCCGCGGTAGGCTCCGCGGAACTGTTTTTT.

This clonotype was seen many times. The V call is TRBV6-5, the J call TRBJ2-1, with D maybe TRBD1 (6 bases). The CDR3 has 16 amino acids. Germline V gene lookup returns CDR1 MNHEY and CDR2 SVGAGI. The V end was cut by 8 bases, the J end by 10 bases, with 27 bases between. The CDR3 DNA follows: TGTGCCAGCCGCAGAACAGGGAGTAAGATGAGCTACGAGCAGTTCTTC. It yields the protein CASRRTGSKMSYEQFF.

This clonotype was seen at least ten times. The rearrangement links TRBV12-3 or TRBV12-4 to TRBJ1-2, with TRBD1 matching over 9 bases. With 7 bases clipped from V and 2 bases from J, the junction kept 8 bases outside the gene matches. The CDR3 consists of 15 residues. CDR3 DNA: TGTGCCAGCATCCCCGGGACAGGGAGGAACTATGGCTACACCTTC. Protein sequence: CASIPGTGRNYGYTF.

The table lists this clonotype with many counts. The chain combines TRBV15 with TRBJ2-1; 8 positions agree with TRBD1. Germline CDR1 and CDR2: LNHNV and YYDKDF (reference sequence). This CDR3 has 16 amino acids. V trimming: 7 bases; J trimming: 0 bases; junction bases outside the gene matches: 8. CDR3 loop: CATTPRGLSSYNEQFF. DNA for the CDR3: TGTGCCACCACCCCCAGGGGGCTGAGCTCCTACAATGAGCAGTTCTTC.

This clonotype was counted at least ten times. The V gene is TRBV9, the J gene TRBJ1-6; 7 bases agree with TRBD1. The CDR3 has 14 residues. V was clipped by 3 bases and J by 10 bases; unmatched bases: 7. Germline CDR1 is SGDLS and CDR2 is YYNGEE. CDR3 coding DNA: TGTGCCAGCAGCGAGGGACAGCCTGGATCACCCCTCCACTTT. Translated, it gives CASSEGQPGSPLHF.

By proportion, this clonotype is medium-sized (0.01 to 0.1%). The rearrangement uses TRBV3-1 and TRBJ1-1; D not certain. Germline V CDR1 and CDR2: LGHDT, YNNKEL (reference sequence). Trimming shortened V by 4 bases and J by 1 base, and 7 bases separated the two germline ends. The CDR3 loop spans 13 amino acids. The CDR3 DNA is TGTGCCAGCAGCCCGGCCTCGAACACTGAAGCTTTCTTT. It translates to CASSPASNTEAFF.

This clonotype was seen many times. The chain links TRBV20-1 to TRBJ1-1; tentatively, D is TRBD1 (5 bases). This CDR3 has 15 amino acids. Looked up from germline, CDR1 is DFQATT and CDR2 is SNEGSKA (reference sequence). V shed 5 bases and J shed 5 bases, with 21 bases lying between them. Here the CDR3 DNA reads TGCAGTGCTTCTGATGACAGTCTCGGAAAGACTGAAGCTTTCTTT. It translates to CSASDDSLGKTEAFF.

This clonotype has a count of ten or more. The V call is TRBV5-1, the J call TRBJ1-1, with 12 nucleotides matching TRBD1. CDR1 SGHRS and CDR2 YFSETQ come from the germline V gene. This CDR3 is 16 amino acids long. With V trimmed by 4 bases and J by 3 bases, 7 bases remained unmatched. The CDR3 DNA reads as TGCGCCAGCAGCCCGGGACAGGGGGCTGGGGACACTGAAGCTTTCTTT. Amino acids: CASSPGQGAGDTEAFF.

This clonotype was seen many times. This chain joins TRBV3-1 and TRBJ2-7; 8 bases are a match to TRBD2. In germline, CDR1 is LGHDT, CDR2 YNNKEL (reference sequence). After removal of 4 bases from V and 4 bases from J, the junction contained 9 bases not matched to a gene. This CDR3 is built from 15 residues. CDR3 region: CASSPIERGFYEQYF. The CDR3 nucleotides read TGTGCCAGCAGCCCAATCGAGCGGGGGTTTTACGAGCAGTACTTC.

There are many counts of this clonotype. V gene TRBV20-1 combines with J gene TRBJ1-5; no firm D call. Trimming took 4 bases from V and 0 from J, leaving 10 bases between them. Per the germline V gene, CDR1 is DFQATT and CDR2 is SNEGSKA (reference sequence). The CDR3 is 14 residues long. The CDR3 here is CSANRGNSNQPQHF. The CDR3 DNA follows: TGCAGTGCTAACCGGGGTAATAGCAATCAGCCCCAGCATTTT.

In this sample, this clonotype turned up many times. The J gene is TRBJ2-7, the V gene TRBV2; the D gene is possibly TRBD1 (5 bases). This CDR3 comprises 12 residues. The germline CDR1 and CDR2 sequences are SNHLY and FYNNEI. Deletions cut 5 bases from V and 5 bases from J, with 10 bases between. Here the CDR3 reads CASSKDRDEQYF. In DNA, the CDR3 is TGTGCCAGCAGTAAAGACAGAGACGAGCAGTACTTC.

This clonotype showed up just a few times. This chain links TRBV7-2 with TRBJ2-3, with 9 nucleotides matching TRBD2. J was trimmed by 3 bases and V by 1 base; bases with no gene match: 5. The germline V gene has CDR1 SGHTA and CDR2 FQGNSA. The length of the CDR3 is 16 residues. The CDR3 reads CASSLGALAGTDTQYF. The CDR3 DNA is TGTGCCAGCAGCTTAGGGGCTCTAGCGGGGACAGATACGCAGTATTTT.

This clonotype was counted many times. The chain combines TRBV20-1 with TRBJ2-3; possibly TRBD2 for D (7 bases). With 4 bases removed from V and 2 bases from J, the gap between germline ends came to 10 bases. In germline, CDR1 is DFQATT, CDR2 SNEGSKA (reference sequence). The CDR3 extends over 13 amino acids. CDR3 DNA: TGCAGTGCTACCGGGGGGCCCACAGATACGCAGTATTTT. Translation: CSATGGPTDTQYF.

This clonotype was counted ten times or more. The V gene is TRBV7-9, the J gene TRBJ2-3; D is unclear. The V end lost 5 bases, the J end lost 6 bases, and 12 bases lay between the germline ends. CDR1 and CDR2 (germline): SEHNR, FQNEAQ (reference sequence). The CDR3 totals 13 residues. The CDR3: CASSLAPTDTQYF. The DNA for the CDR3 is TGTGCCAGCAGCCTGGCCCCCACGGATACGCAGTATTTT. Supplemented by reference TRBV7-9 and TRBJ2-3, the full variable domain reads DTGVSQNPRHKITKRGQNVTFRCDPISEHNRLYWYRQTLGQGPEFLTYFQNEAQLEKSRLLSDRFSAERPKGSFSTLEIQRTEQGDSAMYLCASSLAPTDTQYFGPGTRLTVL.

The sample holds many counts of this clonotype. The CDR3 DNA reads as TGTGCCAGCAGTTACTCCGCTCAGGGCACTGAAGCTTTCTTT. Translating it yields CASSYSAQGTEAFF. This chain connects TRBV6-5 to TRBJ1-1; possible D gene TRBD1, 5 bases. Trimming removed 0 bases from V and 4 bases from J, with 9 bases in between. Germline CDR1 reads MNHEY; CDR2 reads SVGAGI. The CDR3 is 14 residues long.

This clonotype was recorded many times. The chain is built from TRBV24-1 and TRBJ2-1; TRBD2 might be the D (6 bases). The length of the CDR3 is 13 residues. CDR1 is KGHDR and CDR2 is SFDVKD in the germline V gene. Trimming stripped 5 bases from V and 6 bases from J, with 10 bases between. CDR3 region: CATSGGLRNEQFF. The CDR3 region has the DNA TGTGCCACCAGTGGGGGACTCCGCAATGAGCAGTTCTTC.

The sample holds many counts of this clonotype. This chain connects TRBV12-3 or TRBV12-4 to TRBJ2-2, with TRBD2 matching 10 bases. Unmatched junction bases numbered 4, after V lost 11 bases and J lost 1 base. The CDR3 spans 14 residues. The CDR3 loop reads CAARLAGNTGELFF. CDR3 bases: TGTGCCGCCCGACTAGCGGGGAACACCGGGGAGCTGTTTTTT.

This clonotype has only a few counts. The J gene is TRBJ2-1, the V gene TRBV5-5; D is ambiguous. The CDR3 is made up of 12 amino acids. Between the trimmed V and J ends, which lost 1 base and 6 bases, there was a span of 5 bases. Germline loops: CDR1 SGHKS, CDR2 YYEKEE (reference sequence). The DNA for the CDR3 is TGTGCCAGCAGCTTGAGACGCAATGAGCAGTTCTTC. Translation: CASSLRRNEQFF.

This clonotype was counted ten times or more. The genes are TRBV29-1 and TRBJ2-7; D might be TRBD1 (7 bases). Germline V gives CDR1 SQVTM, CDR2 ANQGSEA. CDR3 size: 12 residues. V lost 6 bases and J 3 bases, leaving 12 bases between the germline ends. CDR3 sequence reads: CSVQGGDYEQYF. CDR3 coding DNA: TGCAGCGTCCAGGGGGGCGACTACGAGCAGTACTTC.

This clonotype was seen ten or more times. The gene calls are TRBV15 and TRBJ1-5; D is undetermined. V lost 9 bases and J 0 bases, leaving 9 bases between the germline ends. Germline assignment: CDR1 LNHNV and CDR2 YYDKDF (reference sequence). The CDR3 totals 13 residues. The CDR3 bases are TGTGCCACGAGGGCCAATAGCAATCAGCCCCAGCATTTT. This gives the protein CATRANSNQPQHF.

This clonotype was found many times. The chain is built from TRBV5-6 and TRBJ2-6; no clear D gene. CDR1 and CDR2 (germline): SGHDT, YYEEEE. Deletions cut 4 bases from V and 1 base from J, with 3 bases between. The CDR3 is made up of 13 amino acids. CDR3 loop: CASSISGANVLTF. CDR3 sequence (DNA): TGTGCCAGCAGCATTTCTGGGGCCAACGTCCTGACTTTC.

In this sample, this clonotype turned up many times. The chain has TRBV20-1 and TRBJ2-1; D tentatively fits TRBD1 or TRBD2 (6 bases each). This CDR3 is built from 14 residues. Germline CDR1 and CDR2: DFQATT and SNEGSKA (reference sequence). The CDR3 region is CRASKGGIGNEQFF. The DNA of the CDR3 is TGCAGGGCAAGCAAGGGGGGCATAGGTAATGAGCAGTTCTTC.

This clonotype occurred many times. The rearrangement uses TRBV5-1 and TRBJ2-7; D possibly corresponds to TRBD2 (6 bases). V shed 4 bases and J shed 5 bases, with 16 bases lying between them. This CDR3 is built from 14 residues. Germline V gives CDR1 SGHRS, CDR2 YFSETQ. CDR3 sequence (DNA): TGCGCCAGCAGCCCCCCTTTTGGGGGGAACGAGCAGTACTTC. It specifies CASSPPFGGNEQYF.

CDR3: CASSVGYKTDTQYF. CDR3 nucleotides: TGTGCCAGCAGCGTAGGGTATAAAACAGATACGCAGTATTTT. This chain uses TRBV9 with TRBJ2-3; D is ambiguous. The germline V and J ends were trimmed by 0 bases and 3 bases, with 8 bases remaining between them. Germline CDR1 SGDLS, CDR2 YYNGEE. The CDR3 totals 14 residues.

This clonotype was recorded at least ten times. The gene calls are TRBV6-1 and TRBJ1-4, with 8 nucleotides matching TRBD1. Germline CDR1 reads MNHNS; CDR2 reads SASEGT. The CDR3 has 14 amino acids. J lost 6 bases, V lost 5 bases, and 5 bases had no gene match. The CDR3 DNA sequence: TGTGCCAGCAGTAAGGACAGGGCCGATGAAAAACTGTTTTTT. It is translated as CASSKDRADEKLFF.

This clonotype has ten or more counts. This rearrangement joins TRBV25-1 to TRBJ2-3; D uncertain. The CDR3 sequence is 13 residues long. Trimming stripped 1 base from V and 6 bases from J, with 8 bases between. The germline V gene encodes CDR1 MGHDK and CDR2 SYGVNS. The CDR3 nucleotides read TGTGCCAGCAGTGAATTACTGGGGGATACGCAGTATTTT. Amino acid sequence: CASSELLGDTQYF.

This clonotype was seen at least ten times. The J gene is TRBJ1-6, the V gene TRBV30; tentatively, D is TRBD1 (5 bases). This CDR3 spans 13 amino acids. Germline values: CDR1 GTSNPN, CDR2 SVGIG (reference sequence). Trimming shortened V by 3 bases and J by 7 bases, and 10 bases separated the two germline ends. CDR3 protein: CAWSIRANSPLHF. CDR3 DNA: TGTGCCTGGAGCATCAGGGCGAATTCACCCCTCCACTTT.

This clonotype was detected many times. The chain combines TRBV3-1 with TRBJ1-5; 8 nucleotides match TRBD1. This CDR3 region has 14 residues. Per germline, CDR1 LGHDT and CDR2 YNNKEL (reference sequence). V was pared by 4 bases and J by 3 bases, with 2 bases of the junction left unmatched. The CDR3 sequence is CASSRQGSNQPQHF. The CDR3 region has the DNA TGTGCCAGCAGCCGACAGGGGTCCAATCAGCCCCAGCATTTT. Looking up the rest from reference TRBV3-1 and TRBJ1-5 gives the full variable domain: DTAVSQTPKYLVTQMGNDKSIKCEQNLGHDTMYWYKQDSKKFLKIMFSYNNKELIINETVPNRFSPKSPDKAHLNLHINSLELGDSAVYFCASSRQGSNQPQHFGDGTRLSIL.